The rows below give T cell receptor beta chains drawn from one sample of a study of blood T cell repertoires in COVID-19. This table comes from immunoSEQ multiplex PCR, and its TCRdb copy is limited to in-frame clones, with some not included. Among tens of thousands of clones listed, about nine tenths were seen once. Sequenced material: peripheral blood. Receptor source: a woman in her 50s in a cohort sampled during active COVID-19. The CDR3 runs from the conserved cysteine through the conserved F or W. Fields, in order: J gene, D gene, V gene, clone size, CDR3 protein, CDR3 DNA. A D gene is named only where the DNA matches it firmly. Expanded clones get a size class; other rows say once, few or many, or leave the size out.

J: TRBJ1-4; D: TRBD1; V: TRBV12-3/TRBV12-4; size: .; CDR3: CASSVRQGEKLFF; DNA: TGTGCCAGCAGTGTCAGACAGGGGGAAAAACTGTTTTTT
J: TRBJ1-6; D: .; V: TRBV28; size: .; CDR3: CASALGSSYNSPLHF; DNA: TGTGCCAGCGCCTTGGGGAGCTCCTATAATTCACCCCTCCACTTT
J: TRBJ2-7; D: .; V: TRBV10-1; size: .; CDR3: CASSESGGARVSEQYF; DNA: TGCGCCAGCAGTGAGTCGGGGGGGGCTCGGGTCTCCGAGCAGTACTTC
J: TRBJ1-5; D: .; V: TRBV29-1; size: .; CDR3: CSVAAGGSNQPQHF; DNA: TGCAGCGTCGCTGCCGGGGGTAGCAATCAGCCCCAGCATTTT
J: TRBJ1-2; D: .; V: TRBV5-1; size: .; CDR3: CASSLAGGLNYGYTF; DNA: TGCGCCAGCAGCTTGGCCGGGGGGTTAAACTATGGCTACACCTTC
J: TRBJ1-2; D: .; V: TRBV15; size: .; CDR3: CATSGPRGGAGYTF; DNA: TGTGCCACCAGCGGGCCTAGGGGGGGCGCGGGCTACACCTTC
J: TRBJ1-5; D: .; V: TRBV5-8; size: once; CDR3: CASSLGGGGLSNQPQHF; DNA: TGTGCCAGCAGCTTGGGCGGGGGGGGTCTTAGCAATCAGCCCCAGCATTTT
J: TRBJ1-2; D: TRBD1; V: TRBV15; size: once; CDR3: CATSRPQGADGYTF; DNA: TGTGCCACCAGCAGACCACAGGGGGCGGATGGCTACACCTTC
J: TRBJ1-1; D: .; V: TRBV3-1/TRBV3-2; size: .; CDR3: CASSQYSGDRTEAFF; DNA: TGTGCCAGCAGCCAGTATAGCGGGGACCGCACTGAAGCTTTCTTT
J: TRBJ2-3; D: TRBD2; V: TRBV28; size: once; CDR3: CASRLAGESLAGYTQYF; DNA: TGTGCCAGCAGGCTAGCGGGAGAGAGCCTGGCGGGCTATACGCAGTATTTT
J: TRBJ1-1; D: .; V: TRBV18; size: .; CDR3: CASSPGGVEAFF; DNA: TGTGCCAGCTCACCTGGGGGGGTTGAAGCTTTCTTT
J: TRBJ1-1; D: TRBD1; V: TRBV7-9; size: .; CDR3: CASSFRGVNTEAFF; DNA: TGTGCCAGCAGCTTCAGGGGGGTTAACACTGAAGCTTTCTTT
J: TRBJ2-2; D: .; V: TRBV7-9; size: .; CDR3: CASRTTGANTGELFF; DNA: TGTGCCAGCAGAACGACAGGCGCGAACACCGGGGAGCTGTTTTTT
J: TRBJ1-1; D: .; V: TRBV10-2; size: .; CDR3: CASKETGNTEAFF; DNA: TGCGCCAGCAAGGAGACAGGGAACACTGAAGCTTTCTTT
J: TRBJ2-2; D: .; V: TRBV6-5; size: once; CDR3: CASSDPRFPGELFF; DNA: TGTGCCAGCAGCGATCCCAGGTTCCCCGGGGAGCTGTTTTTT
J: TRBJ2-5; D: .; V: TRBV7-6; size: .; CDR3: CASSFTFGGMGETQYF; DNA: TGTGCCAGCAGCTTTACCTTCGGCGGGATGGGAGAGACCCAGTACTTC
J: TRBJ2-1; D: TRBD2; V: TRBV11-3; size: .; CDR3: CAGSLPSGRRRNEQFF; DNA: TGTGCCGGCAGCCTCCCAAGCGGGAGGAGGAGGAATGAGCAGTTCTTC
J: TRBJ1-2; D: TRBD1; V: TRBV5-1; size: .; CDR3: CASSYRTGGYGYTF; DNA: TGCGCCAGCAGCTACAGGACAGGGGGATATGGCTACACCTTC
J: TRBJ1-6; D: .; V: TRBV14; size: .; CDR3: CASSQAQGNSPLHF; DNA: TGTGCCAGCAGCCAAGCCCAGGGCAATTCACCCCTCCACTTT
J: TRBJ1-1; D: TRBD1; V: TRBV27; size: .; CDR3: CASSGDRDGTEAFF; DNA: TGTGCCAGCAGTGGTGACAGGGATGGGACTGAAGCTTTCTTT
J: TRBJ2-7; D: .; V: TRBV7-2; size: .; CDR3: CASSPLGEIYEQYF; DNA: TGTGCCAGCAGCCCCTTGGGAGAGATCTACGAGCAGTACTTC
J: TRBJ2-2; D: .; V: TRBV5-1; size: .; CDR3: CASSIGWGSSTGLYTGELFF; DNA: TGCGCCAGCAGCATTGGATGGGGGTCAAGTACGGGACTTTACACCGGGGAGCTGTTTTTT
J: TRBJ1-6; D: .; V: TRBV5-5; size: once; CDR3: CASSSPDVTGSPLHF; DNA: TGTGCCAGCAGCTCCCCGGACGTCACGGGATCACCCCTCCACTTT
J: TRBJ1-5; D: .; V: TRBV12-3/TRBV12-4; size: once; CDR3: CASSQGLDQPQHF; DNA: TGTGCCAGCAGTCAGGGTTTGGACCAGCCCCAGCATTTT
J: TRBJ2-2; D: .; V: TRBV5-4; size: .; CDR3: CASRPTGNTGELFF; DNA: TGTGCCAGCAGACCGACAGGGAACACCGGGGAGCTGTTTTTT
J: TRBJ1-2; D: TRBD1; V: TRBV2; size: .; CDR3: CASRTGGIYGYTF; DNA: TGTGCCAGCAGAACAGGGGGCATCTATGGCTACACCTTC
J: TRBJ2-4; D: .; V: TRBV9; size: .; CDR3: CAIWGLAKNIQYF; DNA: TGTGCCATCTGGGGGCTAGCCAAAAACATTCAGTACTTC
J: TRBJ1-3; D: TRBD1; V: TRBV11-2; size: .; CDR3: CASSSTGFYTIYF; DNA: TGTGCCAGCAGCTCGACAGGGTTCTACACCATATATTTT